This T cell receptor beta chain was recorded in a study of glioma-infiltrating T cells after dendritic cell vaccination. Study at large: Patients received autologous tumor lysate-pulsed dendritic cell vaccination between 2003 and 2012. At biweekly intervals, patients got three intradermal dendritic cell vaccine injections.

The immunoSEQ assay amplified TCRB CDR3 from up to 2 ug DNA. The PCR used 60 V beta and 13 J beta primers. Produced via immunoSEQ multiplex PCR; TCRdb's table is partial and in-frame only. The profile covers 85,000 to 95,000 clones, with 65% to 90% appearing a single time and around 16% taken by the ten largest. The sequence came from a human donor with glioblastoma. The source was blood, collected before dendritic cell vaccination.

Here the CDR3 reads CASSAARDYYNEQFF. The CDR3 DNA is TGTGCCAGCAGCGCCGCCAGAGACTATTACAATGAGCAGTTCTTC. This chain uses TRBV9 with TRBJ2-1, with D possibly being TRBD2 (5 bases). The CDR3 consists of 15 residues. The germline V gene has CDR1 SGDLS and CDR2 YYNGEE. V lost 3 bases, J lost 4 bases, and 14 bases lay in between. Full variable domain (rest looked up from reference TRBV9 and TRBJ2-1): DSGVTQTPKHLITATGQRVTLRCSPRSGDLSVYWYQQSLDQGLQFLIQYYNGEERAKGNILERFSAQQFPDLHSELNLSSLELGDSALYFCASSAARDYYNEQFFGPGTRLTVL.